This is a list of T cell receptor beta chains from one sample in a study. Each CDR3 protein gets one entry after TCRdb re-called the RT-PCR reads with MiXCR. The table records about 700,000 distinct CDR3 sequences, 13% to 15% of them present only once. The sequenced sample consisted of memory CD4+ T cells from blood. The receptors come from a female donor in good health, serving as a healthy control. CDR3s leave out the opening cysteine and the closing phenylalanine or tryptophan. A D gene is named only where the DNA matches it firmly.

TRBD2	17	TRBV28	TRBJ2-3	ASIPVGLAGGGTTDTQY
.	11	TRBV12-3/TRBV12-4	TRBJ1-1	ASSLKRNTEAF
TRBD2	14	TRBV7-2	TRBJ2-1	ASSLVGTSGRDEQF
.	13	TRBV4-3	TRBJ2-7	ASSQEWSYSYEQY
.	15	TRBV7-9	TRBJ2-3	ASSLLGGGASTDTQY
.	10	TRBV6-2/TRBV6-3	TRBJ2-3	ASSPKAYTQY
.	11	TRBV7-3	TRBJ2-1	ASSLRAHNEQF
.	12	TRBV5-6	TRBJ1-1	ASSSTARDTEAF
TRBD2	13	TRBV20-1	TRBJ2-1	SARDGGSSYNEQF
.	11	TRBV6-6	TRBJ2-7	ASSWGESYEQY
TRBD1	12	TRBV19	TRBJ1-1	ASSETGGRTEAF
TRBD1	12	TRBV28	TRBJ1-2	ASSRRDRGYGYT
.	11	TRBV6-2/TRBV6-3	TRBJ1-5	ASSYQGNQPQH
.	13	TRBV5-4	TRBJ2-5	ASSPGLTNQETQY
.	11	TRBV5-1	TRBJ2-3	ASSFYYPDTQY
TRBD1	16	TRBV10-3	TRBJ2-6	AIRGTVGISSGANVLT
.	10	TRBV24-1	TRBJ1-1	ATSDTGTEAF
.	14	TRBV7-3	TRBJ2-5	ASSLGKARPQETQY
.	12	TRBV6-4	TRBJ2-2	ASSVGGWTGELF
.	10	TRBV2	TRBJ2-1	ASAISYNEQF
.	11	TRBV10-3	TRBJ1-5	AISESVGQPQH
TRBD2	12	TRBV12-3/TRBV12-4	TRBJ2-7	ASSLGGEAYEQY
.	13	TRBV12-3/TRBV12-4	TRBJ2-1	ASLLRGLGYNEQF
TRBD2	13	TRBV20-1	TRBJ2-1	SAPNLAGAVDEQF
.	13	TRBV19	TRBJ1-1	ASSHGTSKNTEAF
TRBD2	11	TRBV20-1	TRBJ2-3	SARDAGGDTQY
TRBD1	14	TRBV20-1	TRBJ1-1	SATRPNTGERTEAF
.	10	TRBV14	TRBJ1-2	ASSQDRATYT
.	13	TRBV7-2	TRBJ1-1	ASSSTPFANTEAF
TRBD1	12	TRBV29-1	TRBJ2-2	SVKPGQVTGELF
TRBD2	13	TRBV9	TRBJ2-3	ASSVGGLALNTQY
.	12	TRBV7-2	TRBJ2-1	ASSFLSTGNEQF
.	11	TRBV20-1	TRBJ1-1	SAMGRANTEAF
TRBD1	11	TRBV7-9	TRBJ1-1	ASSAQGASEAF
TRBD1	13	TRBV2	TRBJ1-5	ASSARTGISQPQH
TRBD2	11	TRBV4-3	TRBJ2-3	ASSQAGGGTQY
.	9	TRBV7-9	TRBJ2-7	ASSLSSSTY
.	12	TRBV10-3	TRBJ1-1	AISDVQGNTEAF
.	15	TRBV18	TRBJ1-1	ASSPQGPGAANTEAF
.	13	TRBV5-1	TRBJ2-1	ASSLANSYYNEQF
.	10	TRBV7-2	TRBJ2-7	ASSPRYDEQY
TRBD1	14	TRBV6-1	TRBJ2-5	ASSEANRGQQETQY
.	13	TRBV7-2	TRBJ2-7	ASTEKGQGTYEQY
TRBD1	10	TRBV20-1	TRBJ2-4	SATKGANIQY
.	13	TRBV28	TRBJ2-3	ASRIRTASTDTQY
.	14	TRBV5-6	TRBJ2-7	ASRLFTGLGSYEQY
.	13	TRBV5-1	TRBJ1-5	ASSHALYGGQPQH
TRBD2	13	TRBV6-6	TRBJ2-2	ASTSSGRNTGELF
.	13	TRBV6-2/TRBV6-3	TRBJ2-1	ASVRSASSYNEQF
.	10	TRBV28	TRBJ2-7	ARGREVGEQY
.	14	TRBV5-1	TRBJ2-3	ASSFAALQGTDTQY
.	15	TRBV5-1	TRBJ2-6	TSRPRTTNSGANVLT
.	14	TRBV6-2/TRBV6-3	TRBJ1-2	ASRPSTDSYNYGYT
.	12	TRBV29-1	TRBJ2-7	SVIGANDYYEQY
.	10	TRBV20-1	TRBJ2-1	SARGGGGEQF
TRBD1	14	TRBV5-6	TRBJ2-5	ASSWGQIGFGETQY
TRBD2	14	TRBV12-3/TRBV12-4	TRBJ2-1	ASSFLAGGTYNEQF
.	13	TRBV5-1	TRBJ1-5	ASSVDSYSNQPQH
.	13	TRBV5-1	TRBJ1-1	ASSLSGSGTTEAF
.	12	TRBV27	TRBJ2-7	ASSPTGLHAEQY